This TCR beta chain was recovered during a study of B cell selection in AIRE deficiency. The CDR3 contains 11 residues. Germline CDR1 is SNHLY and CDR2 is FYNNEI. With 0 bases removed from V and 8 bases from J, the gap between germline ends came to 2 bases. TCRdb's copy holds only in-frame clones and misses some; the assay was immunoSEQ multiplex PCR. The data hold about 23,000 clones, with 95% to 98% observed a single time. The sorted conventional CD4 T cells were gated as CD4+CD127+. Specimen: conventional CD4+ T cells sorted from PBMCs. The receptor comes from a human donor with AIRE deficiency. The chain links TRBV2 to TRBJ2-1, with unresolved D. The CDR3 is CASSEAYEQFF. The CDR3 DNA is TGTGCCAGCAGTGAAGCATATGAGCAGTTCTTC.